This T cell receptor (beta chain) is from a study of tumor-infiltrating lymphocytes in oesophageal squamous cell carcinoma. TCRdb itself ran the PCR reads through MiXCR, one entry per CDR3 protein. The profile shows approximately 9,700 distinct CDR3 sequences, roughly 60% of them singletons. Germline-derived CDR1 and CDR2 are SGHAT and FQNNGV. This CDR3 contains 17 residues. Trimming at V came to 5 bases and at J to 2 bases, leaving 6 bases not matched to a gene. The chain uses TRBV11-2 and TRBJ2-5; 15 bases match TRBD2. Sequences were obtained from esophageal tumor tissue. The clonotype comes from a male donor with esophageal squamous cell carcinoma. The CDR3 here is CASSGGTSGRFQETQYF. DNA for the CDR3: TGTGCCAGCAGCGGAGGGACTAGCGGGAGGTTTCAAGAGACCCAGTACTTC.